This T cell receptor (beta chain) appears in the sequencing data of a study of Graves' ophthalmopathy and Graves' hyperthyroidism. Germline values: CDR1 SGHRS, CDR2 YFSETQ. Trimming took off 0 bases at V and 1 base at J, with 14 bases between the two ends. The CDR3 consists of 17 residues. The authors amplified TCR beta CDR3 regions, and they did so from RNA transcripts for repertoire sequencing. An opening RT-PCR round employed HTBI primers and preceded a second-round multiplex PCR. TCRdb fed the multiplex PCR reads into MiXCR, producing one record per CDR3 protein. Of approximately 330,000 distinct CDR3 sequences listed, roughly a sixth were seen once; the top ten hold 12%. Donors with ophthalmopathy: moderate-to-severe activity, CAS ≥3, NOSPECS ≥4, duration under 3 months. Other autoimmune disease, uncontrolled infection, pregnancy and lactation led to exclusion. PBMCs originated in under 13 ml of fresh peripheral blood.

This clonotype was counted at least ten times. The origin of this receptor is an adult man with Graves' ophthalmopathy. The V gene is TRBV5-1, the J gene TRBJ1-3; possibly TRBD1 for D (6 bases). Sequenced: peripheral blood. The DNA of the CDR3 is TGCGCCAGCAGCTTGGTGTTGCGAGGGGGGTCTGGAAACACCATATATTTT. The encoded protein is CASSLVLRGGSGNTIYF.